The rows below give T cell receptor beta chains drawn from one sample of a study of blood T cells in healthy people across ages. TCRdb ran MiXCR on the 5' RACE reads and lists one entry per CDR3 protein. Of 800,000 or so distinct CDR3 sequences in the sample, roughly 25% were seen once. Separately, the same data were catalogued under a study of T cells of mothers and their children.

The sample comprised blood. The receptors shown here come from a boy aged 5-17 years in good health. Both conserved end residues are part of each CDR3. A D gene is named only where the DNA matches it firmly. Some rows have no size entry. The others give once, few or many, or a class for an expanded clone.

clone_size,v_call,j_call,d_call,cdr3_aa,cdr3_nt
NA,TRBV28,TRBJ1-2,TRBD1,CASSLDRGQGTF,TGTGCCAGCAGTCTCGACAGGGGGCAAGGCACCTTC
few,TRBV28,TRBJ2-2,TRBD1,CASTATGGWPGELFF,TGTGCCAGCACCGCGACAGGGGGTTGGCCCGGGGAGCTGTTTTTT
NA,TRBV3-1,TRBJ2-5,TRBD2,CASSQDSAGGAETQYF,TGTGCCAGCAGCCAAGATTCAGCGGGAGGGGCGGAGACCCAGTACTTC
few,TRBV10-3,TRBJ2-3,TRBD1,CAIRGDREGRMTDTQYF,TGTGCCATCAGGGGGGACAGGGAGGGACGAATGACAGATACGCAGTATTTT
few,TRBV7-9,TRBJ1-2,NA,CASSAFPDGEYGYTF,TGTGCCAGCAGCGCTTTTCCCGACGGCGAATATGGCTACACCTTC
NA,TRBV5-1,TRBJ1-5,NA,CASSYIPGNNQPQHF,TGCGCCAGCAGCTATATACCCGGAAACAATCAGCCCCAGCATTTT
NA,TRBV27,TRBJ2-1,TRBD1,CASSRKPGGIVSHEQFF,TGTGCCAGCAGCCGTAAACCAGGGGGAATCGTCTCCCATGAGCAGTTCTTC
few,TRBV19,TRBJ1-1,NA,CASSTGATEAFF,TGTGCCAGTAGTACTGGGGCCACTGAAGCTTTCTTT
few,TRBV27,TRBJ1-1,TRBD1,CASSFSGQGAEAFF,TGTGCCAGCAGTTTTTCCGGACAGGGGGCTGAAGCTTTCTTT
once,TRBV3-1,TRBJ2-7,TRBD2,CASSQSGRAAYEQYF,TGTGCCAGCAGCCAAAGCGGGAGGGCGGCCTACGAGCAGTACTTC
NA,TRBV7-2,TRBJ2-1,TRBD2,CASSLMSGGAGNEQFF,TGTGCCAGCAGCTTAATGAGCGGGGGGGCAGGAAATGAGCAGTTCTTC
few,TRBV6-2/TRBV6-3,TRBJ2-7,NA,CASSVVTWGPYEQYF,TGTGCCAGCAGTGTGGTAACCTGGGGACCCTACGAGCAGTACTTC
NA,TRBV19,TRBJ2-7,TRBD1,CASTISAGTGGIEQYF,TGTGCCAGTACCATCTCCGCGGGGACAGGGGGCATCGAGCAGTACTTC
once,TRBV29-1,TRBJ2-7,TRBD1,CSVESGQGMPYEQYF,TGCAGCGTTGAATCCGGACAGGGGATGCCTTACGAGCAGTACTTC
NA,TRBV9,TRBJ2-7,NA,CASSVGDGYEQYF,TGTGCCAGCAGCGTAGGAGACGGGTACGAGCAGTACTTC
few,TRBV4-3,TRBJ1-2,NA,CASSQVVGNYGYTF,TGCGCCAGCAGCCAAGTGGTGGGGAACTATGGCTACACCTTC
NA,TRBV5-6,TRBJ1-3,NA,CASSLSETGNTIYF,TGTGCCAGCAGCTTGTCAGAGACTGGAAACACCATATATTTT
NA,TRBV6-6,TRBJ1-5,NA,CASSYPKTGHNQPQHF,TGTGCCAGCAGTTACCCGAAGACAGGACACAATCAGCCCCAGCATTTT
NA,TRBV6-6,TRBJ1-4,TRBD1,CASSSWGQGNEKLFF,TGTGCCAGCAGTTCCTGGGGACAGGGGAATGAAAAACTGTTTTTT
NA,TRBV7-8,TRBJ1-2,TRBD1,CASSLGDRVNYGYTF,TGTGCCAGCAGCTTAGGGGACAGGGTTAACTATGGCTACACCTTC
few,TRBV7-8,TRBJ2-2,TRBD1,CASSLGRTGGGTGELFF,TGTGCCAGCAGCTTAGGGAGGACAGGGGGCGGCACCGGGGAGCTGTTTTTT
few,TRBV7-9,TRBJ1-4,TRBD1,CASSPTGVVEKLFF,TGTGCCAGCAGCCCGACAGGGGTTGTCGAAAAACTGTTTTTT
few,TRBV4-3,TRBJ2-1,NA,CASSQDSLGEQFF,TGCGCCAGCAGCCAGGACAGCCTCGGGGAGCAGTTCTTC
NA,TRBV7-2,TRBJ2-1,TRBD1,CASRWDSSYNEQFF,TGTGCCAGCAGGTGGGACAGCTCCTACAATGAGCAGTTCTTC
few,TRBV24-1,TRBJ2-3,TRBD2,CATSDARLAGEKGPDTQYF,TGTGCCACCAGTGACGCTAGACTAGCGGGGGAGAAGGGTCCAGATACGCAGTATTTT
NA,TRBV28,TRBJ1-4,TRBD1,CASSITGGAMGEKLFF,TGTGCCAGCAGTATAACAGGGGGCGCGATGGGAGAAAAACTGTTTTTT
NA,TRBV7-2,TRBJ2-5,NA,CASSLRLQTYQETQYF,TGTGCCAGCAGCCTCAGACTCCAAACGTACCAAGAGACCCAGTACTTC
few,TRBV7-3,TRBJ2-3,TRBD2,CASKPGGASTDTQYF,TGTGCCAGCAAACCGGGGGGTGCTAGCACAGATACGCAGTATTTT
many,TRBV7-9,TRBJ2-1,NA,CASRPWGVSRHNEQFF,TGTGCCAGCAGGCCCTGGGGGGTATCAAGGCACAATGAGCAGTTCTTC
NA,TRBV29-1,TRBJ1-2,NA,CSDRVGYGYTF,TGCAGCGACAGGGTAGGATATGGCTACACCTTC
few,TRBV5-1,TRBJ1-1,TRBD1,CASSSGTETEAFF,TGCGCCAGCAGCTCAGGGACAGAGACTGAAGCTTTCTTT
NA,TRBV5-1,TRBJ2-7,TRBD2,CASSPGGTSGTYEQYF,TGCGCCAGCAGCCCTGGGGGGACTAGCGGGACCTACGAGCAGTACTTC
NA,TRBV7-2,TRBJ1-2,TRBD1,CASSRGTGVLAGGYTF,TGTGCCAGCAGCAGAGGGACAGGCGTCCTGGCGGGTGGCTACACCTTC
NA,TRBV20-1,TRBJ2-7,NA,CSARAGSSIYEQYF,TGCAGTGCTCGGGCGGGTTCTAGCATCTACGAGCAGTACTTC
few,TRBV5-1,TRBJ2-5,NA,CASSQGTYKETQYF,TGCGCCAGCAGCCAGGGGACTTACAAAGAGACCCAGTACTTC
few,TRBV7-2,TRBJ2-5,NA,CASRKTSAQETQYF,TGTGCCAGCAGGAAGACATCTGCCCAAGAGACCCAGTACTTC
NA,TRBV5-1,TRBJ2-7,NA,CASGYGSPYEQYF,TGCGCCAGCGGATATGGGTCACCCTACGAGCAGTACTTC
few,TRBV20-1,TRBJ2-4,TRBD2,CSAPIGGRAAVKSIQYF,TGCAGTGCTCCGATCGGCGGGAGGGCCGCGGTCAAAAGCATTCAGTACTTC
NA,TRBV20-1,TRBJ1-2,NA,CSARLSGRDGYTF,TGCAGTGCTAGACTTTCCGGACGGGATGGCTACACCTTC
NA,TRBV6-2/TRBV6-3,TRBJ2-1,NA,CASLRMGTGAYNEQFF,TGTGCCAGCCTGCGGATGGGAACGGGTGCCTACAATGAGCAGTTCTTC
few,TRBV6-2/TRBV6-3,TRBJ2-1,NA,CASSYLVSEQFF,TGTGCCAGCAGTTACTTAGTGTCAGAACAGTTCTTC
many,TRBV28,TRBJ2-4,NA,CASSFLGAKNIQYF,TGTGCCAGCAGTTTTTTGGGAGCCAAAAACATTCAGTACTTC
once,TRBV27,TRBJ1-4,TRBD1,CASRPTGAREKLFF,TGTGCCAGCAGGCCGACAGGGGCGAGGGAAAAACTGTTTTTT
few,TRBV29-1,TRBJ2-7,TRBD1,CSVGLDRGRGQYF,TGCAGCGTTGGGCTGGACAGGGGGCGCGGGCAGTACTTC
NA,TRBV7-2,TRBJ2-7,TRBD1,CASSLWGQGGYEQYF,TGTGCCAGCAGCTTATGGGGACAGGGAGGCTACGAGCAGTACTTC
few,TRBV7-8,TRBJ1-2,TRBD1,CASSPREGAIYGYTF,TGTGCCAGCAGCCCCCGGGAGGGGGCGATTTATGGCTACACCTTC